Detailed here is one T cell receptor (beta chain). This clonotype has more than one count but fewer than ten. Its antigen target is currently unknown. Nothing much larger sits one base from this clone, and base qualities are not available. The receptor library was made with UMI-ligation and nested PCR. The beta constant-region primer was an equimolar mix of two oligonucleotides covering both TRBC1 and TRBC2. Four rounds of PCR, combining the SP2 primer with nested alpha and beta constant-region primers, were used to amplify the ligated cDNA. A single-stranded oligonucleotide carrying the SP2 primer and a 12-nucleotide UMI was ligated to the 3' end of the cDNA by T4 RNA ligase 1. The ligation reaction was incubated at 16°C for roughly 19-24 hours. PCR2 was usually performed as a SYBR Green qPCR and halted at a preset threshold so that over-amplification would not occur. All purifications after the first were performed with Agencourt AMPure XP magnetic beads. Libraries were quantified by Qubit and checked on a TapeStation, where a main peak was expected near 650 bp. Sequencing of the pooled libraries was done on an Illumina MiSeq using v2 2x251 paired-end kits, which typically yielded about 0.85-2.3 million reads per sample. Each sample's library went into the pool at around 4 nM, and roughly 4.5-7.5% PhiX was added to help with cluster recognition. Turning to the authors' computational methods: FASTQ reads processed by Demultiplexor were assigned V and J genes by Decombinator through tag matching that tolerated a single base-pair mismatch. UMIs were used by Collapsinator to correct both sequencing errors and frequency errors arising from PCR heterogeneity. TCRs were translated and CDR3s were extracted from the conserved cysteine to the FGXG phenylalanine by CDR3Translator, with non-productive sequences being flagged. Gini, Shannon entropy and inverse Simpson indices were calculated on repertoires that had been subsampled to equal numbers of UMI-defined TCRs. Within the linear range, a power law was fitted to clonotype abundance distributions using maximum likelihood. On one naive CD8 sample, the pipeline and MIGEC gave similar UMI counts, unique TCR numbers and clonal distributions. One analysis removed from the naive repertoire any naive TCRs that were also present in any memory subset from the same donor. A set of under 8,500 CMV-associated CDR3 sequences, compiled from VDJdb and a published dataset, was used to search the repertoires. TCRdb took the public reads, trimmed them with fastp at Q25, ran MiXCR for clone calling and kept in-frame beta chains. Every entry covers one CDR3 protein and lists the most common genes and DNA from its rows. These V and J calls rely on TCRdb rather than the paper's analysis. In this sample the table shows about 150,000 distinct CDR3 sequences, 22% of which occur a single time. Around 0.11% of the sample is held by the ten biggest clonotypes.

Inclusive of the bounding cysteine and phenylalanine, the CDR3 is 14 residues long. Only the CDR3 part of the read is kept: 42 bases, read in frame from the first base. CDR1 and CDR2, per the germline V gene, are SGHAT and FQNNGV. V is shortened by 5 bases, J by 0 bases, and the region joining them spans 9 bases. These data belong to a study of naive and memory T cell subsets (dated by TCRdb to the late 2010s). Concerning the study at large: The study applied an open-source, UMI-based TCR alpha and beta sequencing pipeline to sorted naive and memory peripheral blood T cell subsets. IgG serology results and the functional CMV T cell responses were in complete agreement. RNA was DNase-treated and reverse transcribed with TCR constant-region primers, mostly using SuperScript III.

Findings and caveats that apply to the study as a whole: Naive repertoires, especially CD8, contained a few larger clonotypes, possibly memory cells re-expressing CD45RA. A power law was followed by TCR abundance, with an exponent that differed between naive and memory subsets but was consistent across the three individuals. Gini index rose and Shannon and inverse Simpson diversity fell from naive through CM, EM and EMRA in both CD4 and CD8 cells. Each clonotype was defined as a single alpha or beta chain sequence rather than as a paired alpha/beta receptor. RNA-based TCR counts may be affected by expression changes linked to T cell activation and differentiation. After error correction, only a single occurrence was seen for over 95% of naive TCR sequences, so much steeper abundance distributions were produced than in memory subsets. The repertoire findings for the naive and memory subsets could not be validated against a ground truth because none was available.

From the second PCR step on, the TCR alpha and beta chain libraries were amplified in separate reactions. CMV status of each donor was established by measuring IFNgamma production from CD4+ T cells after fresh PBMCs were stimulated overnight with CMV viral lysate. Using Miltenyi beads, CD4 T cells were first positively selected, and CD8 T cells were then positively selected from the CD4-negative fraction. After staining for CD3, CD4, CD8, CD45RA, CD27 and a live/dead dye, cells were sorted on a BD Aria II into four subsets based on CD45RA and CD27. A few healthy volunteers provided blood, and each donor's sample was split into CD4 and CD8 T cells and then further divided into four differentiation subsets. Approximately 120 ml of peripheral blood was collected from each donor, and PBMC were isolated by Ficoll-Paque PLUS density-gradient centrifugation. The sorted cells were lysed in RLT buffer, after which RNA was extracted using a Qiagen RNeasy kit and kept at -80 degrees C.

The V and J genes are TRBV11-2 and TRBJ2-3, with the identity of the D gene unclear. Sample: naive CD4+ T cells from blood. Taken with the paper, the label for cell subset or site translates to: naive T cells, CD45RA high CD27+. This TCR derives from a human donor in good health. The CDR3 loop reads CASSQLDSTDTQYF. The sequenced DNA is TGTGCCAGCAGCCAGTTAGACAGCACAGATACGCAGTATTTT.